This T cell receptor (beta chain) was identified in a study of blood T cell repertoires in COVID-19. Original methodology: Amplification of reference gene primers was used by the study to estimate nucleated cell counts. Sequencing used immunoSEQ multiplex PCR; TCRdb keeps in-frame clones, though not all of them. For V, J and clone size, that table is used; D and trimming come from the DNA. The table includes approximately 100,000 clones, 69% detected once. Sequenced input: peripheral blood. The receptor was isolated from a man at least 80 years old with acute or convalescent COVID-19.

CDR3: CASSHRVYAWQGIEQYF. Written as DNA, the CDR3 is TGTGCCAGCAGCCATCGAGTATATGCTTGGCAGGGGATCGAGCAGTACTTC. The chain couples TRBV14 to TRBJ2-7; a weak D match, TRBD1 (6 bases). CDR1 is SGHDN, CDR2 FVKESK, per germline. The CDR3 covers 17 residues. Trimming shortened V by 3 bases and J by 6 bases, and 24 bases separated the two germline ends. Complete variable domain (other parts from reference TRBV14 and TRBJ2-7): EAGVTQFPSHSVIEKGQTVTLRCDPISGHDNLYWYRRVMGKEIKFLLHFVKESKQDESGMPNNRFLAERTGGTYSTLKVQPAELEDSGVYFCASSHRVYAWQGIEQYFGPGTRLTVT.